Described below is a single TCR beta chain sequence and its context. The sample originates from a study of cytomegalovirus exposure and HLA in healthy donors. With 60 Vbeta and 13 Jbeta primers, the PCR was carried out. Here immunoSEQ multiplex PCR was the method, and the copy in TCRdb shows in-frame clones only, minus some. The sample yields 100,000 to 150,000 clones, around 78% seen once. The ends lost 7 bases at V and 6 bases at J; junction bases unmatched: 3. This CDR3 is 13 amino acids long. Germline V gives CDR1 SGHDT, CDR2 YYEEEE. What was sequenced was PBMCs. The rearrangement joins TRBV5-6 to TRBJ1-4; 10 bases are a match to TRBD1. This clonotype originated in a woman aged 18-29 years in good health and CMV-seronegative. The CDR3 protein is CASLGQGDEKLFF. CDR3 in DNA: TGTGCCAGCCTCGGACAGGGGGATGAAAAACTGTTTTTT. Supplemented by reference TRBV5-6 and TRBJ1-4, the full variable domain reads DAGVTQSPTHLIKTRGQQVTLRCSPKSGHDTVSWYQQALGQGPQFIFQYYEEEERQRGNFPDRFSGHQFPNYSSELNVNALLLGDSALYLCASLGQGDEKLFFGSGTQLSVL.